The T cell receptor (beta chain) under discussion was sequenced for a study of tumor-infiltrating lymphocytes in primary liver carcinoma. Study as a whole: Tumor staging was T1-T3 N0M0; sizes spanned roughly 4.2 to 11 cm across. Findings and limits, study-wide: Compared with blood, tumor repertoires held significantly more in their top 250 clones.

The approximately 20-31 mg bulk tissue piece was not sorted before simultaneous RNA and DNA extraction. A primer matching the constant region was used to make TCR beta cDNA from 500 to 600 ng of total RNA. Generation of the TCR beta libraries relied on three nested multiplex PCR rounds using slightly modified ARM-PCR. Rounds one and two of PCR, each of 10 cycles, were primed with TRBV1-TRBV30 forward primers and a C-beta reverse primer. Each CDR3 protein gets one entry after TCRdb re-called the multiplex PCR reads with MiXCR. The sample has about 74,000 distinct CDR3 sequences; roughly three quarters are singletons. This CDR3 region has 18 residues. V trimming: 3 bases; J trimming: 10 bases; junction bases outside the gene matches: 12. From germline, CDR1 is SGHAT and CDR2 FQNNGV. A word on this clonotype: Its antigen remains unidentified.

The sequence came from a man aged 40-49 years with primary liver carcinoma and hepatitis B virus infection. The chain recombines TRBV11-2 with TRBJ2-1; 16 positions agree with TRBD2. Sequenced: liver tumor tissue from sampling region 4. Indicated subset: tumor region T4, right-lateral pole. The CDR3 loop is CASSFPGLAGGPFGEQFF. CDR3 in DNA: TGTGCCAGCAGCTTCCCGGGACTAGCGGGAGGGCCGTTTGGCGAGCAGTTCTTC.